Each of the 26 T cell receptor beta chains below was sequenced from the same sample in a study of T cell responses to AZD1222 COVID-19 vaccine. TCRdb's copy holds only in-frame clones and misses some; the assay was immunoSEQ multiplex PCR. The sample contains some 90,000 clones, approximately 86% of which appear only once. The specimen was peripheral blood, collected on day 0 of AZD1222 vaccination. The origin of the receptors is an adult in good health.

The chain links TRBV7-3 to TRBJ2-6; either TRBD1 or TRBD2 may supply D (6 bases each). Germline values: CDR1 SGHTA, CDR2 FQGTGA. Trimming removed 5 bases from V and 0 bases from J, with 11 bases in between. The CDR3 is 16 amino acids. The CDR3 sequence: CASSRRGASGANVLTF. In DNA, the CDR3 is TGTGCCAGCAGCCGGAGGGGGGCCTCTGGGGCCAACGTCCTGACTTTC.

Worth noting for this clone: Other DNA sequences within the sample encode an identical CDR3. The chain is built from TRBV28 and TRBJ1-1, with D unclear. Germline V lookup: CDR1 MDHEN, CDR2 SYDVKM. The CDR3 runs 15 residues. V lost 2 bases to trimming and J lost 4 bases, with 14 bases between them. CDR3 region: CASSLPRSRGTEAFF. The CDR3 DNA reads TGTGCCAGCAGTTTACCTCGGTCCCGTGGCACTGAAGCTTTCTTT.

This rearrangement joins TRBV5-5 to TRBJ2-7; a weak D match, TRBD1 (6 bases). The germline gives CDR1 SGHKS, CDR2 YYEKEE (reference sequence). V was shortened by 0 bases and J by 0 bases, with 10 bases between the two germline ends. The CDR3 loop spans 15 amino acids. The CDR3 is CASSLVAGVSYEQYF. CDR3 bases: TGTGCCAGCAGCTTGGTGGCAGGGGTCTCCTACGAGCAGTACTTC.

The V gene is TRBV7-8, the J gene TRBJ1-1, with unresolved D. The germline V gene has CDR1 SGHVS and CDR2 FQNEAQ. The V end lost 3 bases, the J end lost 0 bases, and 8 bases lay between the germline ends. The CDR3 runs 14 residues. The CDR3 DNA reads as TGTGCCAGCAGCTTTAACGGCTTGAACACTGAAGCTTTCTTT. Its translation is CASSFNGLNTEAFF.

The gene calls are TRBV19 and TRBJ2-3; no reliable D call. The length of the CDR3 is 14 residues. The V end lost 3 bases, the J end lost 3 bases, and 10 bases lay between the germline ends. CDR1 is LNHDA, CDR2 SQIVND, per germline (reference sequence). This chain's CDR3 is CASSIVGKTDTQYF. The CDR3 DNA is TGTGCCAGTAGTATCGTAGGGAAGACAGATACGCAGTATTTT.

The CDR3 DNA is TGTGCCAGCAGCTTGATTGGGACATCCAGCGACGGGGATTCACCCCTCCACTTT. This gives the protein CASSLIGTSSDGDSPLHF. This chain connects TRBV5-5 to TRBJ1-6, with D perhaps TRBD1 (6 bases). V was cut by 1 base and J by 8 bases, with 22 bases left in between. Looked up from germline, CDR1 is SGHKS and CDR2 is YYEKEE (reference sequence). The CDR3 runs 18 residues. Together with reference TRBV5-5 and TRBJ1-6, the CDR3 gives the full variable domain: DAGVTQSPTHLIKTRGQQVTLRCSPISGHKSVSWYQQVLGQGPQFIFQYYEKEERGRGNFPDRFSARQFPNYSSELNVNALLLGDSALYLCASSLIGTSSDGDSPLHFGNGTRLTVT.

This chain's CDR3 is CASSPTQAEWAYYGYTF. CDR3 DNA: TGTGCCAGCAGCCCAACCCAGGCGGAATGGGCCTACTATGGCTACACCTTC. This chain uses TRBV4-2 with TRBJ1-2; D ambiguous. The CDR3 totals 17 residues. CDR1 and CDR2 (germline): LGHNA, YNFKEQ. The ends were cut back, 4 bases at V and 3 bases at J, with 21 bases in the middle.

The chain carries TRBV28 and TRBJ1-1; D is unresolved. The germline V gene encodes CDR1 MDHEN and CDR2 SYDVKM. Trimming took 3 bases from V and 10 from J, leaving 12 bases between them. This CDR3 has 12 amino acids. Here the CDR3 reads CASSFDTPRAFF. In DNA, the CDR3 is TGTGCCAGCAGTTTTGACACCCCGCGAGCTTTCTTT. The complete variable domain, with remaining parts taken from reference TRBV28 and TRBJ1-1, reads DVKVTQSSRYLVKRTGEKVFLECVQDMDHENMFWYRQDPGLGLRLIYFSYDVKMKEKGDIPEGYSVSREKKERFSLILESASTNQTSMYLCASSFDTPRAFFGQGTRLTVV.

The chain carries TRBV12-5 and TRBJ1-1, with a tentative D call TRBD1 (6 bases). The CDR3 totals 13 residues. V lost 6 bases and J 1 base, leaving 9 bases between the germline ends. Germline values: CDR1 LGHNT, CDR2 FRNRAP. CDR3 amino acids: CASGQGTNTEAFF. CDR3 bases: TGTGCTAGTGGACAGGGAACGAACACTGAAGCTTTCTTT. Supplemented by reference TRBV12-5 and TRBJ1-1, the full variable domain reads DARVTQTPRHKVTEMGQEVTMRCQPILGHNTVFWYRQTMMQGLELLAYFRNRAPLDDSGMPKDRFSAEMPDATLATLKIQPSEPRDSAVYFCASGQGTNTEAFFGQGTRLTVV.

The chain combines TRBV10-3 with TRBJ1-2, with D possibly TRBD1 on 5 matching bases. The germline V gene has CDR1 ENHRY and CDR2 SYGVKD. V lost 0 bases to trimming and J lost 4 bases, with 9 bases between them. This CDR3 has 14 amino acids. CDR3 in DNA: TGTGCCATCAGTGAGTCGGGGCAGTCCTATGGCTACACCTTC. Translation: CAISESGQSYGYTF.

This chain joins TRBV11-3 and TRBJ2-3; 7 bases agree with TRBD2. V shed 5 bases and J 2 bases; nucleotides not matched to a gene: 4. Per germline, CDR1 SGHNT and CDR2 YENEEA. The CDR3 loop spans 14 amino acids. CDR3 residues: CASSRDYYTDTQYF. DNA for the CDR3: TGTGCCAGCAGCCGGGACTACTACACAGATACGCAGTATTTT.

V gene TRBV12-5 combines with J gene TRBJ2-6; 7 nucleotides match TRBD1. This CDR3 is built from 16 residues. With 3 bases clipped from V and 2 bases from J, the junction kept 4 bases outside the gene matches. CDR1 LGHNT and CDR2 FRNRAP come from the germline V gene. CDR3: CASGFQTGPGANVLTF. The CDR3 DNA sequence: TGTGCTAGTGGTTTTCAGACAGGGCCTGGGGCCAACGTCCTGACTTTC.

The chain recombines TRBV28 with TRBJ2-5, with a possible D match to TRBD1 (5 bases). The CDR3 runs to 16 residues. CDR1 is MDHEN, CDR2 SYDVKM, per germline. The V end lost 8 bases, the J end lost 3 bases, and 22 bases lay between the germline ends. DNA of the CDR3: TGTGCCAGCGTCCAATGGGGCGTCCCCAGGGAAGAGACCCAGTACTTC. Its protein product is CASVQWGVPREETQYF.

V usage is TRBV7-2 and J usage is TRBJ2-3; D is unresolved. V dropped 5 bases and J dropped 6 bases, with 15 bases sitting between them. In germline, CDR1 is SGHTA, CDR2 FQGNSA. The CDR3 is made up of 14 amino acids. The CDR3 nucleotides read TGTGCCAGCAGCCCCCGCCTCAACACGGATACGCAGTATTTT. Amino acid sequence: CASSPRLNTDTQYF.

The V call is TRBV19, the J call TRBJ2-7, with D perhaps matching TRBD1 (6 bases). The germline V gene has CDR1 LNHDA and CDR2 SQIVND (reference sequence). The germline V and J ends were trimmed by 2 bases and 6 bases, with 14 bases remaining between them. The CDR3 is 14 amino acids. The CDR3 bases are TGTGCCAGTAGTATATTTTCTCTACAGGGCGAGCAGTACTTC. The encoded protein is CASSIFSLQGEQYF.

V is TRBV15 and J is TRBJ2-5; no reliable D call. The germline gives CDR1 LNHNV, CDR2 YYDKDF (reference sequence). V lost 0 bases and J 3 bases, leaving 11 bases between the germline ends. The CDR3 length is 15 residues. CDR3 nucleotides: TGTGCCACCAGCAGAGATCCGGGTGGGGAAGAGACCCAGTACTTC. Protein sequence: CATSRDPGGEETQYF.

V is TRBV4-1 and J is TRBJ2-5; 8 nucleotides agree with TRBD1. With 1 base clipped from V and 4 bases from J, the junction kept 5 bases outside the gene matches. Germline V gene data show CDR1 as MGHRA and CDR2 as YSYEKL. The CDR3 has 15 amino acids. The CDR3 loop is CASSQGRGQRETQYF. In DNA, the CDR3 is TGCGCCAGCAGCCAAGGCAGGGGGCAGCGAGAGACCCAGTACTTC.

V is TRBV6-5 and J is TRBJ2-2, with D perhaps TRBD1 or TRBD2 (6 bases each). This CDR3 region has 16 residues. CDR1 MNHEY and CDR2 SVGAGI come from the germline V gene. V lost 2 bases, J lost 0 bases, and 10 bases lay in between. CDR3 protein: CASSYLGGANTGELFF. DNA for the CDR3: TGTGCCAGCAGTTACCTGGGGGGCGCGAACACCGGGGAGCTGTTTTTT.

V usage is TRBV6-5 and J usage is TRBJ2-3; D unclear. Germline-derived CDR1 and CDR2 are MNHEY and SVGAGI. This CDR3 comprises 14 residues. V was clipped by 5 bases and J by 6 bases, with 15 bases between them. For the CDR3, the DNA is TGTGCCAGCAGTCGCCCGGGTCAGCTGGATACGCAGTATTTT. It codes for CASSRPGQLDTQYF.

V usage is TRBV4-1 and J usage is TRBJ1-6; D gene ambiguous. This CDR3 is built from 16 residues. Trimming took 2 bases from V and 7 from J, leaving 15 bases between them. Germline V gene data show CDR1 as MGHRA and CDR2 as YSYEKL. CDR3 nucleotide sequence: TGCGCCAGCAGCCAATCCGTTGGACTCACGAATTCACCCCTCCACTTT. Translating gives CASSQSVGLTNSPLHF.

CDR3 nucleotide sequence: TGTGCCAGCAGCCTCGGGACAGGGACTAATCAGCCCCAGCATTTT. Residues: CASSLGTGTNQPQHF. The chain joins TRBV3-1 (or the pseudogene TRBV3-2) to TRBJ1-5; 9 nucleotides align to TRBD1. Germline trimming cut 4 bases from V and 4 bases from J; bases unmatched to any gene: 5. The germline V gene has CDR1 LGHDT and CDR2 YNNKEL (reference sequence). The CDR3 has 15 residues.

This clone was counted a few times. The gene calls are TRBV12-5 and TRBJ1-4; D is possibly TRBD1 (5 bases). The V gene's germline CDR1 is LGHNT and CDR2 FRNRAP. This CDR3 comprises 14 residues. V lost 5 bases to trimming and J lost 7 bases, with 14 bases between them. CDR3 bases: TGTGCTAGTGGTCCCGGGACGATAGGTGAAAAACTGTTTTTT. Protein product: CASGPGTIGEKLFF.

The rearrangement uses TRBV9 and TRBJ2-1; 13 bases match TRBD2. The germline CDR1 and CDR2 sequences are SGDLS and YYNGEE. The V and J ends lost 4 bases and 2 bases, in that order; junction bases with no gene match: 12. This CDR3 is 19 amino acids long. In DNA, the CDR3 is TGTGCCAGCAGCCCTTCCGGGACTAGCGGGGTAGGAACCTACAATGAGCAGTTCTTC. Protein sequence: CASSPSGTSGVGTYNEQFF.

V gene TRBV29-1 combines with J gene TRBJ1-5; TRBD1 might be the D (6 bases). Deletions cut 4 bases from V and 4 bases from J, with 14 bases between. CDR1 is SQVTM and CDR2 is ANQGSEA in the germline V gene. The CDR3 is 14 residues long. CDR3 amino acids: CSVGGGVGNQPQHF. CDR3 bases: TGCAGCGTTGGCGGGGGCGTAGGGAATCAGCCCCAGCATTTT.

In this sample, this clone turned up a few times. J is TRBJ1-6 and V is TRBV6-1, with 7 bases aligning to TRBD1. V trimming: 3 bases; J trimming: 2 bases; junction bases outside the gene matches: 4. This CDR3 comprises 16 residues. In germline, CDR1 is MNHNS, CDR2 SASEGT. CDR3 DNA: TGTGCCAGCAGTGACGACAGGGCGGCCTATAATTCACCCCTCCACTTT. Protein sequence: CASSDDRAAYNSPLHF.

This chain connects TRBV2 to TRBJ2-5; either TRBD1 or TRBD2 may supply D (6 bases each). This CDR3 comprises 15 residues. The V end was cut by 1 base, the J end by 1 base, with 10 bases between. Germline V lookup: CDR1 SNHLY, CDR2 FYNNEI. CDR3 bases: TGTGCCAGCAGTGAAGGACGGGGGCCCCAAGAGACCCAGTACTTC. This translates into CASSEGRGPQETQYF.